This T cell receptor beta chain comes out of a study of cytomegalovirus exposure and HLA in healthy donors. Overall study findings and caveats: In vitro confirmation showed a few CMV-associated chains to be CMV antigen specific. V- and J-gene trimming in TCR beta was tied to a missense DCLRE1C variant by an analysis performed later.

Primers: 60 Vbeta forward and 13 Jbeta reverse. In the original workflow: A later analysis tallied 87 million or so unique TCR beta chains, about 9.9 million of them shared. Clones were sequenced by immunoSEQ multiplex PCR, and TCRdb holds only the in-frame ones, with some missing. V and J calls and clone size are given by that table; D and trimming were obtained from the DNA. This sample has about 200,000 clones; 82% occur once, and the top ten carry 1.7%. As for this clone: No antigen is known for it.

Germline V lookup: CDR1 KGHSH, CDR2 LQKENI. The CDR3 has 14 residues. The sequence was obtained from a woman under 30 in good health and CMV-seronegative. Specimen: PBMCs. V gene TRBV18 combines with J gene TRBJ2-5; 8 bases align to TRBD2. The J call may be in error: the DNA end matches TRBJ2-7 better. The chain's CDR3 is CASSPGTSSYEQYF. In DNA, the CDR3 is TGTGCCAGCTCACCAGGGACTAGTTCCTACGAGCAGTACTTC.